Listed here are 16 T cell receptor beta chains from one sample, sequenced in a study of blood T cell repertoires in COVID-19. Assay: immunoSEQ multiplex PCR; the TCRdb copy retains only in-frame clones and omits some. The data hold about 140,000 clones, with almost 80% observed a single time. Material: peripheral blood. The origin of the receptors is a man aged 55 to 70 who had recovered from COVID-19.

This rearrangement joins TRBV25-1 to TRBJ2-7; no clear D. V was shortened by 6 bases and J by 1 base, with 10 bases between the two germline ends. CDR3 length: 13 amino acids. Germline V gene sequence: CDR1 MGHDK, CDR2 SYGVNS. The CDR3 DNA sequence: TGTGCCAGCAGCAGTCGAAATTCCTACGAGCAGTACTTC. It is translated as CASSSRNSYEQYF.

Written as DNA, the CDR3 is TGTGCCACCCGGGACTCGCGGGGAGAGACCCAGTACTTC. It codes for CATRDSRGETQYF. The chain links TRBV7-8 to TRBJ2-5; possible D gene TRBD2, 6 bases. The CDR3 has 13 amino acids. Trimming pared 10 bases from V and 4 bases from J, leaving 16 bases between. The germline gives CDR1 SGHVS, CDR2 FQNEAQ.

This clone occurred once. The chain employs TRBV2 and TRBJ1-2; 8 nucleotides agree with TRBD1. The CDR3 runs 14 residues. The germline V gene encodes CDR1 SNHLY and CDR2 FYNNEI. V dropped 3 bases and J dropped 4; count of bases not matched to a gene: 4. Written as DNA, the CDR3 is TGTGCCAGCAGTGACAGGGGGCCCACCTATGGCTACACCTTC. Translating it yields CASSDRGPTYGYTF.

The V and J genes are TRBV6-2 or TRBV6-3 and TRBJ2-3; D perhaps matches TRBD2 (6 bases). Trimming left V 6 bases short and J 2 bases short, with 18 bases between. CDR3 size: 16 residues. Per the germline V gene, CDR1 is MNHEY and CDR2 is SVGEGT. The CDR3 here is CASSPFPSGVTDTQYF. As DNA, the CDR3 is TGTGCCAGCAGCCCCTTCCCCTCGGGGGTCACAGATACGCAGTATTTT.

The V and J genes are TRBV19 and TRBJ1-1; D remains ambiguous. Trimming stripped 6 bases from V and 3 bases from J, with 14 bases between. CDR3 length: 14 amino acids. Germline CDR1 is LNHDA and CDR2 is SQIVND (reference sequence). The CDR3 DNA reads TGTGCCAGTAGACCGTATGATCGGGACACTGAAGCTTTCTTT. Protein: CASRPYDRDTEAFF. Complete variable domain (other parts from reference TRBV19 and TRBJ1-1): DGGITQSPKYLFRKEGQNVTLSCEQNLNHDAMYWYRQDPGQGLRLIYYSQIVNDFQKGDIAEGYSVSREKKESFPLTVTSAQKNPTAFYLCASRPYDRDTEAFFGQGTRLTVV.

This clone was observed a single time. V and J are TRBV7-9 and TRBJ1-2; tentative D call: TRBD1 (5 bases). The CDR3 extends over 17 amino acids. Germline CDR1 and CDR2: SEHNR and FQNEAQ (reference sequence). V lost 5 bases, J lost 7 bases, and 26 bases lay in between. In DNA, the CDR3 is TGTGCCAGCAGCGGAGGGGCGAATGTGGTTGTTCTAGGTGGCTACACCTTC. Protein sequence: CASSGGANVVVLGGYTF.

This clone was counted a few times. V usage is TRBV27 and J usage is TRBJ1-6; 8 nucleotides align to TRBD1. The CDR3 has 14 residues. The V gene end was trimmed by 6 bases and the J gene end by 8 bases; junction bases not matched to a gene: 6. Germline V gene data show CDR1 as MNHEY and CDR2 as SMNVEV (reference sequence). The chain's CDR3 is CASRLGQGDSPLHF. The CDR3 bases are TGTGCCAGCAGACTTGGACAGGGAGATTCACCCCTCCACTTT.

The chain couples TRBV16 to TRBJ2-2; D gene unclear. Trimming took off 0 bases at V and 6 bases at J, with 8 bases between the two ends. The CDR3 sequence is 14 residues long. Germline lookup yields CDR1 KGHSY and CDR2 FQNENV. The CDR3 sequence is CASSQSRSPGELFF. In nucleotides, the CDR3 is TGTGCCAGCAGCCAATCGCGGTCCCCCGGGGAGCTGTTTTTT.

The chain recombines TRBV2 with TRBJ1-2; the D gene is possibly TRBD1 (6 bases). V lost 0 bases, J lost 6 bases, and 14 bases lay in between. The V gene's germline CDR1 is SNHLY and CDR2 FYNNEI. This CDR3 comprises 15 residues. The CDR3 DNA reads as TGTGCCAGCAGTGAAGCATGGGGCAGGGGTGATGGCTACACCTTC. Amino acids: CASSEAWGRGDGYTF.

The chain carries TRBV5-5 and TRBJ2-7; a possible D gene is TRBD1 (5 bases). This CDR3 comprises 13 residues. Germline-derived CDR1 and CDR2 are SGHKS and YYEKEE (reference sequence). The V and J ends lost 2 bases and 1 base respectively, with 7 bases between them. CDR3 sequence (DNA): TGTGCCAGCAGCTTTGGGGCTTCCTACGAGCAGTACTTC. It specifies CASSFGASYEQYF.

The chain couples TRBV5-1 to TRBJ2-7, with D perhaps TRBD2 (5 bases). The CDR3 sequence is 13 residues long. Germline lookup yields CDR1 SGHRS and CDR2 YFSETQ. Deletions cut 1 base from V and 7 bases from J, with 12 bases between. The CDR3 loop is CASSLSGSWEQYF. The CDR3 DNA follows: TGCGCCAGCAGCTTGTCGGGGAGTTGGGAGCAGTACTTC.

This clone was counted between two and nine times. J is TRBJ2-4 and V is TRBV5-1; 9 bases are shared with TRBD2. The CDR3 consists of 14 residues. Trimming at V came to 2 bases and at J to 8 bases, leaving 5 bases not matched to a gene. Germline V gene lookup returns CDR1 SGHRS and CDR2 YFSETQ. For the CDR3, the DNA is TGCGCCAGCAGCTTTAGCGGGAGAGGAGACATTCAGTACTTC. Its translation: CASSFSGRGDIQYF.

The rearrangement uses TRBV7-2 and TRBJ2-3, with D possibly being TRBD2 (6 bases). V shed 0 bases and J shed 5 bases, with 18 bases lying between them. Germline-derived CDR1 and CDR2 are SGHTA and FQGNSA. This CDR3 has 17 residues. CDR3 bases: TGTGCCAGCAGCTTAGCGGTTCGCGGGACTGCAAAAGATACGCAGTATTTT. It translates to CASSLAVRGTAKDTQYF.

The V gene is TRBV18, the J gene TRBJ2-1, with TRBD2 matching over 8 bases. The CDR3 spans 14 residues. Germline CDR1 reads KGHSH; CDR2 reads LQKENI. Trimming cost V 4 bases and J 5 bases; bases outside gene matches: 4. The CDR3 reads CASSHTSGHNEQFF. The DNA for the CDR3 is TGTGCCAGCTCACACACTAGCGGCCACAATGAGCAGTTCTTC.

The V gene is TRBV3-1 (or the pseudogene TRBV3-2), the J gene TRBJ2-7; 7 bases map to TRBD1. Germline lookup yields CDR1 LGHDT and CDR2 YNNKEL (reference sequence). The ends lost 4 bases at V and 1 base at J; junction bases unmatched: 4. The CDR3 loop spans 14 amino acids. CDR3 nucleotides: TGTGCCAGCAGCCCCTCGGGACAGTCCTACGAGCAGTACTTC. Translating gives CASSPSGQSYEQYF.

The rearrangement uses TRBV7-2 and TRBJ2-3, with 9 bases fitting TRBD2. V was pared by 5 bases and J by 7 bases, with 13 bases of the junction left unmatched. CDR1 and CDR2 from the germline V gene are SGHTA and FQGNSA. The CDR3 runs 16 residues. The CDR3 bases are TGTGCCAGCAGCCAACTAGCGGGTAGCCCAGGAAATACGCAGTATTTT. Its protein is CASSQLAGSPGNTQYF.